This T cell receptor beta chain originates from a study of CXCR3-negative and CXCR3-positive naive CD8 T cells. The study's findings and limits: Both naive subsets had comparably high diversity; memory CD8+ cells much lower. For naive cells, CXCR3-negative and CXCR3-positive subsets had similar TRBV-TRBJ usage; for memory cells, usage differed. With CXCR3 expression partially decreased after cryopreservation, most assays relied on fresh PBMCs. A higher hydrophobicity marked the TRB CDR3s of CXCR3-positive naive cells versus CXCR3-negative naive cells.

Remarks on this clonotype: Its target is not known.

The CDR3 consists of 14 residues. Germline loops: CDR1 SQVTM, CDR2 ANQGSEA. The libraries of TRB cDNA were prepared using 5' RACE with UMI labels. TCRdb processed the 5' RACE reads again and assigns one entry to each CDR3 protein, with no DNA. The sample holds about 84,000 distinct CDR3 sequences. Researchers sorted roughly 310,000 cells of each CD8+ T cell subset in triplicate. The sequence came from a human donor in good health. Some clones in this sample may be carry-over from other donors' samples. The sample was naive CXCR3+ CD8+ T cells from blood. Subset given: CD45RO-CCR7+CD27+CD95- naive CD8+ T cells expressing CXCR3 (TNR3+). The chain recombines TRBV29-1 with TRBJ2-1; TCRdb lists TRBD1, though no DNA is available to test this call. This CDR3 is CSHPGGGPWDEQFF.